Presented here are 32 T cell receptor beta chains from one specimen sequenced in a study of regulatory T cells in long-lasting Graves disease. According to the study, TCR beta libraries were built with iRepertoire HTBI primers and CDR3-region Arm-PCR. TCRdb used MiXCR to reprocess the multiplex PCR reads, holding one entry per CDR3 protein. The table records a few hundred thousand distinct CDR3 sequences, around 15% of them present only once. Time point denoted: newly diagnosed GD, antithyroid drugs for less than 3 months. Scientists built the TCR library using RNA that was extracted from PBMCs. The same sample was also used in a study of T cells in Graves' hyperthyroidism and ophthalmopathy.

Source: peripheral blood mononuclear cells (PBMCs), taken at new diagnosis, from a patient treated with antithyroid drugs. These receptor sequences come from a man aged 40-50 years with Graves disease.

At least ten counts were recorded for this clonotype. The chain has TRBV5-1 and TRBJ2-7; perhaps TRBD1 as D (6 bases). The CDR3 length is 14 residues. Trimming stripped 3 bases from V and 4 bases from J, with 14 bases between. CDR1 and CDR2 from the germline V gene are SGHRS and YFSETQ. CDR3 protein: CASSSQGSSYEQYF. Here the CDR3 DNA reads TGCGCCAGCAGCTCCCAGGGGTCCAGTTACGAGCAGTACTTC.

This clonotype was counted at least ten times. V usage is TRBV11-1 and J usage is TRBJ2-5; unclear D gene. CDR3 length: 12 amino acids. V was shortened by 5 bases and J by 5 bases, with 9 bases between the two germline ends. The germline V gene encodes CDR1 SGHAT and CDR2 FQDESV (reference sequence). The CDR3 nucleotides read TGTGCCAGCAGCCATGGGGTGGAGACCCAGTACTTC. Its protein is CASSHGVETQYF.

The table lists this clonotype with many counts. This rearrangement joins TRBV20-1 to TRBJ2-5; D may be TRBD1 or TRBD2 (5 bases each). Germline CDR1 is DFQATT and CDR2 is SNEGSKA (reference sequence). The CDR3 has 12 amino acids. Trimming pared 3 bases from V and 5 bases from J, leaving 10 bases between. The CDR3 loop reads CSASRESETQYF. Written as DNA, the CDR3 is TGCAGTGCTAGCAGGGAGTCCGAGACCCAGTACTTC.

The chain combines TRBV10-3 with TRBJ1-6; D might be TRBD1 (6 bases). CDR1 is ENHRY, CDR2 SYGVKD, per germline. The V end was cut by 8 bases, the J end by 7 bases, with 9 bases between. The CDR3 length is 12 residues. The CDR3, as DNA: TGTGCCATCCGGGACACCAATTCACCCCTCCACTTT. The encoded protein is CAIRDTNSPLHF.

In this sample, this clonotype turned up a few times. The J gene is TRBJ1-1, the V gene TRBV5-1; D remains ambiguous. The ends were cut back, 0 bases at V and 7 bases at J, with 16 bases in the middle. The germline CDR1 and CDR2 sequences are SGHRS and YFSETQ. The CDR3 is made up of 15 amino acids. CDR3 nucleotides: TGCGCCAGCAGCTTGGGGAATCTCGTCTCAGTTGAAGCTTTCTTT. Translating gives CASSLGNLVSVEAFF.

This clonotype was seen a few times. The chain joins TRBV7-9 to TRBJ2-5; 7 bases align to TRBD1. V was clipped by 5 bases and J by 7 bases; unmatched bases: 7. Germline loops: CDR1 SEHNR, CDR2 FQNEAQ (reference sequence). This CDR3 has 13 amino acids. CDR3 in DNA: TGTGCCAGCAGCCCCGGGACAGTCGCGACCCAGTACTTC. Translated, it gives CASSPGTVATQYF.

This clonotype has ten or more counts. The chain has TRBV30 and TRBJ2-2, with D hard to call. CDR1 is GTSNPN and CDR2 is SVGIG in the germline V gene (reference sequence). The CDR3 sequence is 13 residues long. Trimming stripped 2 bases from V and 1 base from J, with 5 bases between. The CDR3 region has the DNA TGTGCCTGGAGTCTTAGGAACACCGGGGAGCTGTTTTTT. This sequence encodes CAWSLRNTGELFF.

This clonotype was counted at least ten times. The chain links TRBV7-6 to TRBJ2-1; weak D call: TRBD2 (6 bases). The CDR3 is 15 residues long. Germline loops: CDR1 SGHVS, CDR2 FNYEAQ. V was clipped by 5 bases and J by 8 bases, with 19 bases between them. In DNA, the CDR3 is TGTGCCAGCAGCCCGAGAGCGGGTATTAGCTATGAGCAGTTCTTC. It translates to CASSPRAGISYEQFF. The complete variable domain, with remaining parts taken from reference TRBV7-6 and TRBJ2-1, reads GAGVSQSPRYKVTKRGQDVALRCDPISGHVSLYWYRQALGQGPEFLTYFNYEAQQDKSGLPNDRFSAERPEGSISTLTIQRTEQRDSAMYRCASSPRAGISYEQFFGPGTRLTVL.

The sample holds a few counts of this clonotype. The gene calls are TRBV30 and TRBJ1-1; D unclear. The CDR3 covers 13 residues. Germline CDR1 is GTSNPN and CDR2 is SVGIG (reference sequence). V shed 0 bases and J shed 4 bases, with 9 bases lying between them. The CDR3 bases are TGTGCCTGGAGTGTACATAAGGGCACTGAAGCTTTCTTT. The encoded protein is CAWSVHKGTEAFF.

Turning to this clonotype: A far larger clone is just one base off, so this is likely a read error. The chain has TRBV7-9 and TRBJ2-1; no definite D call. CDR1 and CDR2 (germline): SEHNR, FQNEAQ (reference sequence). V lost 1 base, J lost 7 bases, and 14 bases lay in between. This CDR3 region has 15 residues. The CDR3 nucleotides read TGTGCCAGCAGCTTAGTCAGACTCCCGTGGAATGAGCAGTTCTTC. Its protein is CASSLVRLPWNEQFF.

This clonotype was picked up many times. The chain links TRBV28 to TRBJ2-3, with 7 bases fitting TRBD2. V was pared by 5 bases and J by 1 base, with 3 bases of the junction left unmatched. Germline CDR1 MDHEN, CDR2 SYDVKM. This CDR3 spans 14 amino acids. In DNA, the CDR3 is TGTGCCAGCAGTCGCGGGGGAGGCACAGATACGCAGTATTTT. Protein: CASSRGGGTDTQYF.

A few counts support this clonotype. The chain is built from TRBV2 and TRBJ1-5; no reliable D call. There are 13 residues in the CDR3. The germline V gene has CDR1 SNHLY and CDR2 FYNNEI. The V gene lost 6 bases and the J gene lost 6 bases, with 12 bases spanning the gap. The CDR3 DNA reads as TGTGCCAGCAGGCTACAAGTAGGTCAGCCCCAGCATTTT. This sequence encodes CASRLQVGQPQHF.

This clonotype was picked up many times. This rearrangement joins TRBV5-1 to TRBJ2-3; D gene ambiguous. Deletions cut 5 bases from V and 0 bases from J, with 13 bases between. This CDR3 has 15 residues. CDR1 and CDR2 (germline): SGHRS, YFSETQ. CDR3 DNA: TGCGCCAGCAGGCTGGACGGTGATAGCACAGATACGCAGTATTTT. Its protein is CASRLDGDSTDTQYF.

At least ten counts were recorded for this clonotype. The chain employs TRBV11-3 and TRBJ2-5, with 10 bases that match TRBD2. Germline V gene lookup returns CDR1 SGHNT and CDR2 YENEEA. The V and J ends lost 1 base and 5 bases, in that order; junction bases with no gene match: 16. CDR3 length equals 19 residues. CDR3: CASSLAFPSGGGRLETQYF. In DNA form, the CDR3 reads TGTGCCAGCAGCTTAGCGTTCCCTAGCGGGGGTGGGAGGCTGGAGACCCAGTACTTC. Drawing the rest from reference TRBV11-3 and TRBJ2-5, the complete variable domain is EAGVVQSPRYKIIEKKQPVAFWCNPISGHNTLYWYLQNLGQGPELLIRYENEEAVDDSQLPKDRFSAERLKGVDSTLKIQPAELGDSAVYLCASSLAFPSGGGRLETQYFGPGTRLLVL.

About this clonotype itself: A far larger clone is just one base off, so this is likely a read error. This sequence joins TRBV3-2 and TRBJ1-1. TRBV3-2 is designated a pseudogene. This CDR3 region has 16 residues. CDR3 amino acids: CASSQDRPRANTGAFF. As DNA, the CDR3 is TGTGCCAGCAGCCAAGATAGGCCTAGAGCGAACACTGGAGCTTTCTTT.

In this sample, this clonotype turned up many times. CDR3 sequence: CASSLRVFSNEQFF. The CDR3 DNA sequence: TGTGCCAGCAGCTTAAGGGTCTTCTCCAATGAGCAGTTCTTC. V usage is TRBV11-2 and J usage is TRBJ2-1; D gene ambiguous. The CDR3 contains 14 residues. The germline V gene has CDR1 SGHAT and CDR2 FQNNGV. Trimming took 2 bases from V and 6 from J, leaving 11 bases between them.

This clonotype showed up many times. The rearrangement joins TRBV3-1 to TRBJ2-3, with D hard to call. CDR3 length: 15 amino acids. Trimming stripped 2 bases from V and 2 bases from J, with 11 bases between. Germline assignment: CDR1 LGHDT and CDR2 YNNKEL (reference sequence). CDR3 sequence (DNA): TGTGCCAGCAGCCAATGGGCAGACTTCACAGATACGCAGTATTTT. Translation gives CASSQWADFTDTQYF.

This clonotype was detected many times. V usage is TRBV4-2 and J usage is TRBJ2-1; the D call may be TRBD1 or TRBD2 (5 bases each). Germline CDR1 reads LGHNA; CDR2 reads YNFKEQ. V was shortened by 1 base and J by 4 bases, with 11 bases between the two germline ends. This CDR3 comprises 15 residues. The CDR3 bases are TGTGCCAGCAGCCAAGTCGGGACCCCATACAATGAGCAGTTCTTC. It is translated as CASSQVGTPYNEQFF.

The sample holds many counts of this clonotype. The J gene is TRBJ1-2, the V gene TRBV6-5; no definite D call. Looked up from germline, CDR1 is MNHEY and CDR2 is SVGAGI. The V gene lost 2 bases and the J gene lost 6 bases, with 7 bases spanning the gap. The CDR3 contains 12 residues. The CDR3 DNA is TGTGCCAGCAGTTACGAGGCAGATGGCTACACCTTC. Amino acids: CASSYEADGYTF.

This clonotype has a count of ten or more. The CDR3 reads CASSHRGTSYEQYF. CDR3 DNA: TGTGCCAGCAGCCATAGGGGAACCTCCTACGAGCAGTACTTC. The chain has TRBV3-1 and TRBJ2-7, with a tentative D call TRBD1 (5 bases). The ends were cut back, 3 bases at V and 0 bases at J, with 9 bases in the middle. Germline-derived CDR1 and CDR2 are LGHDT and YNNKEL (reference sequence). CDR3 length: 14 residues.

This clonotype appeared many times. The chain couples TRBV4-1 to TRBJ1-2; a weak D match, TRBD1 (5 bases). The germline V gene encodes CDR1 MGHRA and CDR2 YSYEKL. CDR3 length: 16 residues. The V gene lost 1 base and the J gene lost 4 bases, with 16 bases spanning the gap. The CDR3 nucleotides read TGCGCCAGCAGCCAAGTCCTCGACAGCCGCCTCTATGGCTACACCTTC. The encoded protein is CASSQVLDSRLYGYTF.

The genes are TRBV6-1 and TRBJ1-5; D uncertain. The germline V gene encodes CDR1 MNHNS and CDR2 SASEGT. The CDR3 is 13 residues long. V lost 8 bases, J lost 3 bases, and 11 bases lay in between. DNA for the CDR3: TGTGCCAGCCGGACGAGCTCCAATCAGCCCCAGCATTTT. Encoded protein: CASRTSSNQPQHF.

The gene calls are TRBV14 and TRBJ1-6, with D uncertain. Germline values: CDR1 SGHDN, CDR2 FVKESK. This CDR3 is built from 13 residues. The ends were cut back, 3 bases at V and 9 bases at J, with 9 bases in the middle. CDR3 sequence: CASSQVVGSPLHF. CDR3 DNA sequence: TGTGCCAGCAGCCAGGTAGTTGGTTCACCCCTCCACTTT.

The chain uses TRBV7-2 and TRBJ1-2, with D tentatively TRBD1 (6 bases). Looked up from germline, CDR1 is SGHTA and CDR2 is FQGNSA. The CDR3 loop spans 13 amino acids. V lost 5 bases, J lost 4 bases, and 11 bases lay in between. CDR3 residues: CASSLQGPYGYTF. The DNA of the CDR3 is TGTGCCAGCAGCCTACAGGGCCCCTATGGCTACACCTTC.

This clonotype was seen at least ten times. The chain employs TRBV19 and TRBJ1-2; no clear D. The V gene's germline CDR1 is LNHDA and CDR2 SQIVND (reference sequence). The V end lost 5 bases, the J end lost 4 bases, and 14 bases lay between the germline ends. This CDR3 has 14 residues. CDR3 sequence: CASSAFEGSYGYTF. CDR3 sequence (DNA): TGTGCCAGTAGTGCTTTCGAGGGCAGCTATGGCTACACCTTC.

This clonotype has ten or more counts. The chain links TRBV5-1 to TRBJ2-3, with D possibly being TRBD1 or TRBD2 (5 bases each). The CDR3 length is 14 residues. Per germline, CDR1 SGHRS and CDR2 YFSETQ. The V gene lost 5 bases and the J gene lost 7 bases, with 17 bases spanning the gap. CDR3 coding DNA: TGCGCCAGCAGTGACGGGGCGGCGGTAAATACGCAGTATTTT. Translating it yields CASSDGAAVNTQYF.

This clonotype was seen ten or more times. This chain links TRBV20-1 with TRBJ2-7; maybe TRBD2 (5 bases). Trimming removed 6 bases at V and 1 base at J, with 10 bases between. Germline V lookup: CDR1 DFQATT, CDR2 SNEGSKA (reference sequence). This CDR3 contains 12 residues. CDR3 DNA: TGCAGTGCAGAGAGGGCTTCCTACGAGCAGTACTTC. Protein sequence: CSAERASYEQYF.

This clonotype was observed many times. The chain recombines TRBV7-2 with TRBJ2-7, with D possibly being TRBD2 (7 bases). V was clipped by 5 bases and J by 2 bases, with 19 bases between them. CDR3 size: 16 residues. Germline CDR1 SGHTA, CDR2 FQGNSA. CDR3 coding DNA: TGTGCCAGCAGCACACTCGGTGGCGGGGGCCCCTACGAGCAGTACTTC. It is translated as CASSTLGGGGPYEQYF.

Ten or more counts support this clonotype. V and J are TRBV20-1 and TRBJ1-1, with 7 bases aligning to TRBD1. V lost 0 bases, J lost 1 base, and 5 bases stayed unmatched. Germline values: CDR1 DFQATT, CDR2 SNEGSKA (reference sequence). The CDR3 runs 15 residues. CDR3 nucleotide sequence: TGCAGTGCTAGAGATAGACGGACAGGGAACACTGAAGCTTTCTTT. Translation: CSARDRRTGNTEAFF.

This clonotype was counted at least ten times. The V call is TRBV3-1, the J call TRBJ2-3; D is unresolved. Germline loops: CDR1 LGHDT, CDR2 YNNKEL (reference sequence). V was clipped by 5 bases and J by 4 bases, with 16 bases between them. CDR3 length equals 15 residues. The CDR3 protein is CASSNGRIDPDTQYF. In nucleotides, the CDR3 is TGTGCCAGCAGCAACGGGCGTATTGACCCAGATACGCAGTATTTT.

This clonotype showed up many times. This chain connects TRBV5-1 to TRBJ2-2, with 9 bases lining up with TRBD2. After removal of 4 bases from V and 0 bases from J, the junction contained 4 bases not matched to a gene. Germline V CDR1 and CDR2: SGHRS, YFSETQ. This CDR3 has 16 residues. The CDR3, as DNA: TGCGCCAGCAGCCTAGCGGGGACAACGAACACCGGGGAGCTGTTTTTT. Its protein product is CASSLAGTTNTGELFF.

This clonotype was seen at least ten times. The chain is built from TRBV2 and TRBJ2-3; the D is unclear. The CDR3 totals 14 residues. Germline CDR1 SNHLY, CDR2 FYNNEI. The germline V and J ends were trimmed by 2 bases and 4 bases, with 10 bases remaining between them. Written as DNA, the CDR3 is TGTGCCAGCAGTGAAAGGGTTGAGGCAGATACGCAGTATTTT. Translating it yields CASSERVEADTQYF.